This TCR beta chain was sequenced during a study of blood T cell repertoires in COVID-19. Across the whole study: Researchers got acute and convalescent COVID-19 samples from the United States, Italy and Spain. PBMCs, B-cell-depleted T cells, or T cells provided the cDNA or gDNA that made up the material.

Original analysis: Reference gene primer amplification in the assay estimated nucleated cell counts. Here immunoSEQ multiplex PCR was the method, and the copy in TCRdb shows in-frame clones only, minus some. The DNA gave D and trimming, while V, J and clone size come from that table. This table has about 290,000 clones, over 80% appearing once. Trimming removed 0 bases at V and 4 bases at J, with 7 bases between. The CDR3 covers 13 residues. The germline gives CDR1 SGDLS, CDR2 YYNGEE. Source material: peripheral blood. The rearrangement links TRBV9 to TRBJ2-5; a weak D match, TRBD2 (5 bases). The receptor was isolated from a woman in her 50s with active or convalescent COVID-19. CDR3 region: CASSVEEGETQYF. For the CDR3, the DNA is TGTGCCAGCAGCGTAGAAGAGGGAGAGACCCAGTACTTC.